Listed below are T cell receptor beta chains from one sample, sequenced in a study of blood T cell repertoires in COVID-19. TCRdb keeps only in-frame clones here, not all; method: immunoSEQ multiplex PCR. The data contain some 250,000 clones, around nine tenths of them singletons. The sample taken for sequencing was peripheral blood. The receptors come from a woman aged 55-69 years with COVID-19, enrolled during active disease. The CDR3 runs from the conserved cysteine through the conserved F or W. A D gene is named only where the DNA matches it firmly. Rows give clone size only sometimes, using once, few, many, or a class for an expanded clone.

CDR3 length	clone size	V gene	D gene	J gene	CDR3 DNA	CDR3 protein
16	NA	TRBV9	NA	TRBJ2-1	TGTGCCAGCAGCTCTACTAAAGGGGGCTCCTACAATGAGCAGTTCTTC	CASSSTKGGSYNEQFF
14	NA	TRBV18	NA	TRBJ2-1	TGTGCCAGCTCCCAGGCGCGGGTTTACAATGAGCAGTTCTTC	CASSQARVYNEQFF
16	NA	TRBV19	TRBD1	TRBJ2-1	TGTGCCAGTTCTCAAGAGCAGGGGGCCTGGGGGAATGAGCAGTTCTTC	CASSQEQGAWGNEQFF
14	NA	TRBV28	TRBD1	TRBJ1-5	TGTGCCAGCAGCCGAGGACAGGGCAATCAGCCCCAGCATTTT	CASSRGQGNQPQHF
14	NA	TRBV6-5	TRBD1	TRBJ1-2	TGTGCCAGCACCAGGGGGCAGCATAACTATGGCTACACCTTC	CASTRGQHNYGYTF
14	NA	TRBV4-3	TRBD1	TRBJ1-6	TGCGCCAGCAGCCAGGACAGGGTGAATTCACCCCTCCACTTT	CASSQDRVNSPLHF
14	few	TRBV6-5	NA	TRBJ2-3	TGTGCCAGCAGTACCGGACACCTCACAGATACGCAGTATTTT	CASSTGHLTDTQYF
17	NA	TRBV10-3	TRBD1	TRBJ1-5	TGTGCCATCAGTACCGGGGACAGGGGTCGGGGAAATCAGCCCCAGCATTTT	CAISTGDRGRGNQPQHF
15	NA	TRBV7-3	NA	TRBJ1-1	TGTGCCAGCAGCTTAACGGGGGGTCCCGAATCTGAAGCTTTCTTT	CASSLTGGPESEAFF
11	NA	TRBV10-3	TRBD1	TRBJ1-1	TGTGCCATCAGTGCGGGACAGCACGCTTTCTTT	CAISAGQHAFF
12	NA	TRBV19	NA	TRBJ1-2	TGTGCCAGTAGTGAGGGGGACTATGGCTACACCTTC	CASSEGDYGYTF
16	NA	TRBV9	NA	TRBJ1-3	TGTGCCAGCAGCGTAGTCCCCGACATCTCTGGAAACACCATATATTTT	CASSVVPDISGNTIYF
13	NA	TRBV12-3/TRBV12-4	NA	TRBJ2-7	TGTGCCAGCACCAACCCCCCCGCAATACCCCAGGCCTTC	CASTNPPAIPQAF
14	once	TRBV6-1	TRBD1	TRBJ1-1	TGTGCCAGCAGTGACCCAGGGGGGAGGCAAGAAGCTTTCTTT	CASSDPGGRQEAFF
17	NA	TRBV19	TRBD2	TRBJ2-2	TGTGCCAGTAGTATAGCCCTAGCGGGAGTTTTCACCGGGGAGCTGTTTTTT	CASSIALAGVFTGELFF
13	NA	TRBV28	TRBD1	TRBJ2-7	TGTGCCAGCAGCTCGGGACAGTACTACGAGCAGTACTTC	CASSSGQYYEQYF
15	NA	TRBV6-5	TRBD1	TRBJ1-5	TGTGCCAGCAGGGCCCAGACAGGGCAAAATCAGCCCCAGCATTTT	CASRAQTGQNQPQHF
15	NA	TRBV10-3	TRBD2	TRBJ2-7	TGTGCCATCAGTGAGACTAGCGGGAGTATCTACGAGCAGTACTTC	CAISETSGSIYEQYF
14	few	TRBV30	TRBD1	TRBJ1-1	TGTGCCTGGAACAGCTACAGGGGATCAACTGAAGCTTTCTTT	CAWNSYRGSTEAFF
16	once	TRBV19	TRBD2	TRBJ2-7	TGTGCCAGTAGTGCCGTGGGACTAGCGCGCTCCTACGAGCAGTACTTC	CASSAVGLARSYEQYF
15	NA	TRBV10-1	TRBD1	TRBJ2-2	TGCGCCAGCAGCCGGGGACAGTCGAACACCGGGGAGCTGTTTTTT	CASSRGQSNTGELFF
13	NA	TRBV29-1	NA	TRBJ2-5	TGCAGCGGAAGAAGCGGACCGAGGGAGACCCAGTACTTC	CSGRSGPRETQYF
15	NA	TRBV19	TRBD2	TRBJ2-1	TGTGCCAGTAGAAAACTAGCGGGAGGATTTAATGAGCAGTTCTTC	CASRKLAGGFNEQFF
15	NA	TRBV9	TRBD2	TRBJ2-1	TGTGCCAGCAGCAGTGGGACTAGCGGGTACAATGAGCAGTTCTTC	CASSSGTSGYNEQFF
14	once	TRBV6-5	TRBD1	TRBJ1-6	TGTGCCAGCAGTCTGGACAGGGTTTATTCACCCCTCCACTTT	CASSLDRVYSPLHF
15	once	TRBV29-1	NA	TRBJ2-1	TGCAGCGTTGTGAGAGCGGACCGAATAAACAATGAGCAGTTCTTC	CSVVRADRINNEQFF
15	NA	TRBV28	TRBD1	TRBJ1-1	TGTGCCAGCAGAGGACAGGGGGCTAAAAGCGAAGTAGCTTTCTTT	CASRGQGAKSEVAFF
13	NA	TRBV19	TRBD1	TRBJ1-2	TGTGCCAGCCGCCGACAGGGGAGCTATGGCTACACCTTC	CASRRQGSYGYTF
17	NA	TRBV5-1	NA	TRBJ1-2	TGCGCCAGCAGCTCAGGGAAGAAATCGGACCGAGGCAATGGCTACACCTTC	CASSSGKKSDRGNGYTF
14	NA	TRBV3-1/TRBV3-2	TRBD1	TRBJ2-7	TGTGCCAGCAGCCCCGGGACAGGGTCCTACGAGCAGTACTTC	CASSPGTGSYEQYF
14	once	TRBV5-5	NA	TRBJ1-5	TGTGCCAGCAGCTTGGCAGGGGGCAATCAGCCCCAGCATTTT	CASSLAGGNQPQHF
14	NA	TRBV6-6	NA	TRBJ2-5	TGTGCCAGCAGTTACGAGCTCTACCAAGAGACCCAGTACTTC	CASSYELYQETQYF
17	NA	TRBV4-3	NA	TRBJ2-1	TGCGCCAGCAGCCAAGACAGCGGTGGAGGCCCTTACAATGAGCAGTTCTTC	CASSQDSGGGPYNEQFF
17	NA	TRBV24-1	TRBD2	TRBJ2-3	TGTGCCACCAGTGATCCGATATTAGCGGGAGGGACAGATACGCAGTATTTT	CATSDPILAGGTDTQYF
13	NA	TRBV12-3/TRBV12-4	TRBD2	TRBJ2-7	TGTGCCAGCAGCCTCAGGACTAGCACTGAGCAGTACTTC	CASSLRTSTEQYF
15	NA	TRBV5-6	NA	TRBJ1-6	TGTGCCAGCAGCTTGGAAAGGGGAAATTATTCACCCCTCCACTTT	CASSLERGNYSPLHF
16	NA	TRBV5-3	TRBD1	TRBJ2-7	TGTGCCAGAAGCGGGATGGGGGACAGGGGAATTTACGAGCAGTACTTC	CARSGMGDRGIYEQYF
15	NA	TRBV15	NA	TRBJ1-2	TGTGCCACCAGCGGATCTGGCGGCAGTATCTATGGCTACACCTTC	CATSGSGGSIYGYTF
13	NA	TRBV19	NA	TRBJ2-7	TGTGCCAGTAGTCGGACAGCCACCTACGAGCAGTACTTC	CASSRTATYEQYF
14	NA	TRBV27	NA	TRBJ2-1	TGTGCCAGCAGTTTAAGGAGGGTAGTGAATGAGCAGTTCTTC	CASSLRRVVNEQFF
12	few	TRBV29-1	NA	TRBJ1-2	TGCAGCGCGAACAGGGAATCCTATGGCTACACCTTC	CSANRESYGYTF
16	NA	TRBV6-6	NA	TRBJ2-2	TGTGCCAGCAGCCCCAATGGACAGCCGAACACCGGGGAGCTGTTTTTT	CASSPNGQPNTGELFF
14	NA	TRBV19	TRBD2	TRBJ2-3	TGTGCCAGTAGGGGACTAGCGGGAACAGATACGCAGTATTTT	CASRGLAGTDTQYF
18	NA	TRBV9	TRBD1	TRBJ2-2	TGTGCCAGCTTCGGGATCCCCTTCACAGGGGGCTTCGGCGGGGAGCTGTTTTTT	CASFGIPFTGGFGGELFF
13	NA	TRBV30	TRBD1	TRBJ1-6	TGTGCCTGGGGGACAGCTTCGCATTCACCCCTCCACTTT	CAWGTASHSPLHF
13	NA	TRBV30	NA	TRBJ2-3	TGTGCCTGGAGTGTGCAGGGGTCAGATACGCAGTATTTT	CAWSVQGSDTQYF
13	few	TRBV4-3	NA	TRBJ1-5	TGCGCCAGCAGCCATCGGACAGATCAGCCCCAGCATTTT	CASSHRTDQPQHF
16	once	TRBV20-1	NA	TRBJ1-5	TGCAGTGCTAGTCTCTTCGGACACAATAGCAATCAGCCCCAGCATTTT	CSASLFGHNSNQPQHF
17	NA	TRBV19	NA	TRBJ1-6	TGTGCCAGTAGCATTGGGCAGGGAGGACGGGATAATTCACCCCTCCACTTT	CASSIGQGGRDNSPLHF
13	NA	TRBV6-5	NA	TRBJ1-1	TGTGCCAGCAGGAACACAGGAAGCACTGAAGCTTTCTTT	CASRNTGSTEAFF
12	NA	TRBV7-9	NA	TRBJ2-7	TGTGCCAGCAGCTTAGAGCCCTACGAGCAGTACTTC	CASSLEPYEQYF
15	NA	TRBV28	NA	TRBJ2-3	TGTGCCAGCAGCAAACAGGGAACTAGCACAGATACGCAGTATTTT	CASSKQGTSTDTQYF
15	few	TRBV11-2	NA	TRBJ2-2	TGTGCCAGCAGCTCCCAAAGAACCAGGGGTGGGGAGCTGTTTTTT	CASSSQRTRGGELFF
13	once	TRBV11-3	NA	TRBJ1-1	TGTGCCAGCAGCCGCGACCCCCGGGCTGAAGCTTTCTTT	CASSRDPRAEAFF